Listed here are 21 T cell receptor beta chains from one sample, sequenced in a study of cytomegalovirus exposure and HLA in healthy donors. The PCR made use of 60 Vbeta and 13 Jbeta primers. TCRdb's copy holds only in-frame clones and misses some; the assay was immunoSEQ multiplex PCR. Among 190,000 or so clones listed, 83% were seen once. The sequencing input was PBMCs. Receptor source: a man in his forties or fifties in good health and CMV-seronegative.

The J gene is TRBJ2-4, the V gene TRBV2; D remains unclear. V was trimmed by 9 bases and J by 4 bases, leaving 16 bases between them. This CDR3 comprises 14 residues. Germline CDR1 and CDR2: SNHLY and FYNNEI. In DNA, the CDR3 is TGTGCCAGACCCCCACGTGTAGTAAAAAACATTCAGTACTTC. Encoded protein: CARPPRVVKNIQYF.

In regard to this clone: Sequence at one end of the junction differs from germline and may be a read error. This chain connects TRBV2 to TRBJ2-6, with a tentative D call TRBD1 (5 bases). CDR1 is SNHLY and CDR2 is FYNNEI in the germline V gene. CDR3 length: 15 residues. The CDR3 bases are TGTGCCAGCAGTGGCCAGGGAACTGGGGCCAACGTCCTGGCTTTC. Translated, it gives CASSGQGTGANVLAF.

This clone was detected a few times. This chain uses TRBV27 with TRBJ2-7; 9 positions agree with TRBD1. Germline CDR1 is MNHEY and CDR2 is SMNVEV (reference sequence). The junction had 8 bases not matched to a gene; V was cut back by 3 bases and J by 5 bases. The CDR3 is made up of 15 amino acids. CDR3 DNA: TGTGCCAGCAGTTTTGTCGGACAGGGGATGAACGAGCAGTACTTC. This translates into CASSFVGQGMNEQYF.

The chain employs TRBV7-8 and TRBJ1-3; D may be TRBD1 (6 bases). The CDR3 has 14 amino acids. Germline lookup yields CDR1 SGHVS and CDR2 FQNEAQ. The V end was cut by 5 bases, the J end by 7 bases, with 15 bases between. CDR3 in amino acids: CASSPQGLANTIYF. The CDR3 DNA follows: TGTGCCAGCAGCCCGCAGGGGTTGGCCAACACCATATATTTT.

This chain connects TRBV7-2 to TRBJ2-3; 9 nucleotides agree with TRBD2. Germline assignment: CDR1 SGHTA and CDR2 FQGNSA. The CDR3 is made up of 16 amino acids. The junction had 6 bases not matched to a gene; V was cut back by 5 bases and J by 0 bases. The CDR3 nucleotides are TGTGCCAGCAGCCGTTACACTAGCGGGAGCACAGATACGCAGTATTTT. This translates into CASSRYTSGSTDTQYF.

This clone was recorded a few times. This chain uses TRBV27 with TRBJ2-7; 9 positions match TRBD2. The CDR3 has 15 residues. Germline V CDR1 and CDR2: MNHEY, SMNVEV (reference sequence). The trim removed 4 bases at V and 3 bases at J, leaving 7 bases unmatched. CDR3 sequence reads: CASSSGGRAVYEQYF. DNA of the CDR3: TGTGCCAGCAGTTCCGGCGGGAGGGCCGTCTACGAGCAGTACTTC.

The chain couples TRBV9 to TRBJ2-1; 8 bases fit TRBD2. Losses at the gene ends were 0 bases for V and 12 bases for J; bases not matched to a gene: 11. From germline, CDR1 is SGDLS and CDR2 YYNGEE. The CDR3 extends over 15 amino acids. The DNA for the CDR3 is TGTGCCAGCAGCGTAGAAGGAAGCGGGGGCCCCGGGCAGTTCTTC. This gives the protein CASSVEGSGGPGQFF. Supplemented by reference TRBV9 and TRBJ2-1, the full variable domain reads DSGVTQTPKHLITATGQRVTLRCSPRSGDLSVYWYQQSLDQGLQFLIQYYNGEERAKGNILERFSAQQFPDLHSELNLSSLELGDSALYFCASSVEGSGGPGQFFGPGTRLTVL.

This rearrangement joins TRBV7-2 to TRBJ2-2, with D possibly TRBD2 on 6 matching bases. The V and J ends lost 1 base and 5 bases respectively, with 14 bases between them. CDR1 and CDR2 (germline): SGHTA, FQGNSA. The CDR3 has 16 residues. The DNA for the CDR3 is TGTGCCAGCAGCTTAGTGGGACCGGGAGTAACCGGGGAGCTGTTTTTT. It is translated as CASSLVGPGVTGELFF.

V usage is TRBV4-2 and J usage is TRBJ2-3; D is possibly TRBD1 (6 bases). V lost 5 bases and J 2 bases, leaving 14 bases between the germline ends. Germline V CDR1 and CDR2: LGHNA, YNFKEQ. The CDR3 is made up of 15 amino acids. CDR3 sequence (DNA): TGTGCCAGCAGCGACGGACAGCCACACACAGATACGCAGTATTTT. Protein: CASSDGQPHTDTQYF.

The genes are TRBV7-9 and TRBJ1-1; 7 nucleotides line up with TRBD1. Germline V CDR1 and CDR2: SEHNR, FQNEAQ (reference sequence). The CDR3 is 16 residues long. V dropped 4 bases and J dropped 1; count of bases not matched to a gene: 9. CDR3 bases: TGTGCCAGCAGCTCCGCAGGGGGAATTCAGAACACTGAAGCTTTCTTT. Amino acid sequence: CASSSAGGIQNTEAFF. The variable domain in full, with the rest retrieved from reference TRBV7-9 and TRBJ1-1, is DTGVSQNPRHKITKRGQNVTFRCDPISEHNRLYWYRQTLGQGPEFLTYFQNEAQLEKSRLLSDRFSAERPKGSFSTLEIQRTEQGDSAMYLCASSSAGGIQNTEAFFGQGTRLTVV.

As to this clone: A junction boundary mismatches the germline segment, possibly from a read error. The V call is TRBV7-7, the J call TRBJ2-7; TRBD2 matches 10 bases. Germline-derived CDR1 and CDR2 are SSHAT and FNYEAQ (reference sequence). CDR3 length equals 14 residues. CDR3 amino acids: CASSFSGRSYEQYF. The CDR3 bases are TGTGCTAGCAGCTTTAGCGGGAGGTCCTACGAGCAGTACTTC.

V usage is TRBV7-2 and J usage is TRBJ1-3; D may be TRBD1 (5 bases). The CDR3 is 13 amino acids. CDR1 SGHTA and CDR2 FQGNSA come from the germline V gene. Trimming cost V 4 bases and J 6 bases, with 10 bases left between them. For the CDR3, the DNA is TGTGCCAGCAGCTCAGGGCTTGAAAACACCATATATTTT. The encoded protein is CASSSGLENTIYF.

In this sample, this clone turned up a few times. The chain uses TRBV2 and TRBJ2-7; TRBD1 is a possible D gene (5 bases). V lost 8 bases to trimming and J lost 7 bases, with 12 bases between them. The V gene's germline CDR1 is SNHLY and CDR2 FYNNEI. CDR3 length equals 11 residues. The CDR3 DNA sequence: TGTGCCAGCGGTCGTGGGGCAGAGCAGTACTTC. Its translation: CASGRGAEQYF. Full variable domain (rest looked up from reference TRBV2 and TRBJ2-7): EPEVTQTPSHQVTQMGQEVILRCVPISNHLYFYWYRQILGQKVEFLVSFYNNEISEKSEIFDDQFSVERPDGSNFTLKIRSTKLEDSAMYFCASGRGAEQYFGPGTRLTVT.

J is TRBJ1-1 and V is TRBV6-6; no clear D. V lost 2 bases to trimming and J lost 8 bases, with 6 bases between them. Germline-derived CDR1 and CDR2 are MNHNY and SVGAGI (reference sequence). This CDR3 is 11 amino acids long. The DNA for the CDR3 is TGTGCCAGCAGTTACCAAATGGAAGCTTTCTTT. This gives the protein CASSYQMEAFF.

V usage is TRBV4-2 and J usage is TRBJ2-7; 7 positions agree with TRBD2. The CDR3 spans 16 residues. Losses at the gene ends were 0 bases for V and 1 base for J; bases not matched to a gene: 6. The germline CDR1 and CDR2 sequences are LGHNA and YNFKEQ. The CDR3 reads CASSQDLRERSYEQYF. The CDR3 nucleotides are TGTGCCAGCAGCCAAGATCTGCGGGAGAGGTCCTACGAGCAGTACTTC.

The V and J genes are TRBV6-5 and TRBJ2-7, with D possibly matching TRBD2 (6 bases). Trimming pared 10 bases from V and 4 bases from J, leaving 20 bases between. The CDR3 loop spans 14 amino acids. Germline V lookup: CDR1 MNHEY, CDR2 SVGAGI. The CDR3 sequence is CATILQAGPYEQYF. In DNA, the CDR3 is TGTGCCACCATCCTTCAGGCGGGACCATACGAGCAGTACTTC.

The chain employs TRBV5-6 and TRBJ2-7; D is perhaps TRBD1 (7 bases). Germline V lookup: CDR1 SGHDT, CDR2 YYEEEE. CDR3 length: 17 residues. V lost 0 bases to trimming and J lost 4 bases, with 20 bases between them. CDR3 amino acids: CASSLEGRAGGIYEQYF. In nucleotides, the CDR3 is TGTGCCAGCAGCTTGGAGGGTCGGGCAGGGGGGATTTACGAGCAGTACTTC. Complete variable domain (other parts from reference TRBV5-6 and TRBJ2-7): DAGVTQSPTHLIKTRGQQVTLRCSPKSGHDTVSWYQQALGQGPQFIFQYYEEEERQRGNFPDRFSGHQFPNYSSELNVNALLLGDSALYLCASSLEGRAGGIYEQYFGPGTRLTVT.

The table lists this clone with a few counts. This chain connects TRBV13 to TRBJ2-1; tentative D call: TRBD1 (6 bases). The ends were cut back, 0 bases at V and 6 bases at J, with 12 bases in the middle. Germline V gene sequence: CDR1 PRHDT, CDR2 FYEKMQ (reference sequence). The CDR3 is 15 residues long. CDR3 sequence reads: CASSLGQGLVNEQFF. The CDR3 coding sequence is TGTGCCAGCAGCTTAGGGCAGGGGCTCGTCAATGAGCAGTTCTTC.

The chain combines TRBV29-1 with TRBJ2-2; 10 nucleotides align to TRBD1. V lost 6 bases and J lost 4; bases outside the gene matches: 5. CDR1 and CDR2 (germline): SQVTM, ANQGSEA. The CDR3 runs 14 residues. The DNA of the CDR3 is TGCAGCGTCGGGGACAGGGGACTCACCGGGGAGCTGTTTTTT. The encoded protein is CSVGDRGLTGELFF.

As regards this clone: The junction differs from germline at one of its ends, possibly a read error. The genes are TRBV7-9 and TRBJ1-1; 9 positions match TRBD1. CDR1 SEHNR and CDR2 FQNEAQ come from the germline V gene (reference sequence). The CDR3 covers 13 residues. The CDR3, as DNA: TGTGCCAGCAGCCGGGGACAGGGAGATGAAACTTTCTTT. Protein sequence: CASSRGQGDETFF.

The chain recombines TRBV5-1 with TRBJ2-2; 10 bases are shared with TRBD2. Germline-derived CDR1 and CDR2 are SGHRS and YFSETQ. CDR3 length equals 15 residues. Trimming took 4 bases from V and 7 from J; bases not matched to a gene: 7. The CDR3 DNA reads as TGCGCCAGCAGCCCGTGGACTAGCGGAGACGGGGAGCTGTTTTTT. It codes for CASSPWTSGDGELFF.